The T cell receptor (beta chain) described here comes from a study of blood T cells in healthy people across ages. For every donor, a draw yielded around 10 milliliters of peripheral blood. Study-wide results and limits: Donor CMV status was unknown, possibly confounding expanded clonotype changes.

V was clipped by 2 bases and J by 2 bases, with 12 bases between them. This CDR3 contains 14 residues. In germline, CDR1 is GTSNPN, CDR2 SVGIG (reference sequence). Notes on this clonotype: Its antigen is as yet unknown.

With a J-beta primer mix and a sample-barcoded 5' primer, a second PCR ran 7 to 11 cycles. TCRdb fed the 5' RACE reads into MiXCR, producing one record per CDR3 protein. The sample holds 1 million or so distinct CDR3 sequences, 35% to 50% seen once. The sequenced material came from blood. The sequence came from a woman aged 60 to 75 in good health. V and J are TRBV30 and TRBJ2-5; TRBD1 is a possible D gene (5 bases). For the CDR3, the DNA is TGTGCCTGGAGTATTCGGACAAAACAAGAGACCCAGTACTTC. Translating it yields CAWSIRTKQETQYF.